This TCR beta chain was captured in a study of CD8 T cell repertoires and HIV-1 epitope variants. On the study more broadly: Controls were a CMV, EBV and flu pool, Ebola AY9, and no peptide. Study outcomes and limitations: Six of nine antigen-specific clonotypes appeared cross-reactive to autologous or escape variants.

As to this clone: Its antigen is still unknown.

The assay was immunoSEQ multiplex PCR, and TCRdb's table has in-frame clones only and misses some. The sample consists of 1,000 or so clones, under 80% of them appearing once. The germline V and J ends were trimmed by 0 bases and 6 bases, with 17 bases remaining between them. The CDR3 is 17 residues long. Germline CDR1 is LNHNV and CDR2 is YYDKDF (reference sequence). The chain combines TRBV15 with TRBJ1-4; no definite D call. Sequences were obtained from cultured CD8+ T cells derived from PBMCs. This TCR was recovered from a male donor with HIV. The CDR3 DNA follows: TGTGCCACCAGCAGAGATCTAGGGAGGGATAGCGATGAAAAACTGTTTTTT. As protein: CATSRDLGRDSDEKLFF.